This T cell receptor (beta chain) was identified in a study of CD8 T cells in Susac syndrome. V lost 3 bases and J 8 bases, leaving 31 bases between the germline ends. The CDR3 totals 20 residues. Germline CDR1 MNHEY, CDR2 SMNVEV (reference sequence). An amount of RNA that ranged from roughly 0.45 to 1 ug was reverse transcribed with random hexamers. TCRdb used MiXCR to reprocess the immunoSEQ multiplex PCR reads, holding one entry per CDR3 protein. Of approximately 74,000 distinct CDR3 sequences in the sample, about 92% are singletons; the top ten hold around 0.48%. The sequence was collected from a human donor with Susac syndrome. This rearrangement joins TRBV27 to TRBJ2-2; the D gene is possibly TRBD1 (6 bases). Sequenced material: CD4+ T cells from PBMCs. The CDR3 nucleotides read TGTGCCAGCAGTTTCCCCGTTCGGGGTGGGACAAGGCCACTAGTAGGGGAGCTGTTTTTT. It codes for CASSFPVRGGTRPLVGELFF.